These 26 T cell receptor beta chains originate from one sample sequenced in a study of blood T cell repertoires in COVID-19. Generated by immunoSEQ multiplex PCR, the TCRdb table keeps only in-frame clones and is missing some. Here the sample spans 200,000 to 250,000 clones, about 84% being singletons. Sequencing used peripheral blood. The receptors originated from a human donor in a cohort sampled during active COVID-19.

The chain couples TRBV27 to TRBJ2-1, with 9 nucleotides matching TRBD1. Germline CDR1 and CDR2: MNHEY and SMNVEV (reference sequence). The CDR3 consists of 15 residues. The V segment lost 4 bases and the J segment 1 base; nucleotides outside the gene matches: 2. In nucleotides, the CDR3 is TGTGCCAGCAGTTGGGGACAGGGTTCCTACAATGAGCAGTTCTTC. Translating it yields CASSWGQGSYNEQFF.

The chain recombines TRBV6-5 with TRBJ2-7, with no clear D. V lost 6 bases and J 0 bases, leaving 6 bases between the germline ends. CDR1 and CDR2 (germline): MNHEY, SVGAGI. The CDR3 has 12 residues. The DNA of the CDR3 is TGTGCCAGCAGACTACCCTCCTACGAGCAGTACTTC. It codes for CASRLPSYEQYF.

This clone was seen a few times. V usage is TRBV10-3 and J usage is TRBJ1-6; 7 bases line up with TRBD1. J gave up 7 bases and V 6 bases, and 12 bases lay outside the gene matches. This CDR3 is 16 amino acids long. Germline V lookup: CDR1 ENHRY, CDR2 SYGVKD. The CDR3 loop reads CAIRARQGQTNSPLHF. CDR3 DNA sequence: TGTGCCATCAGAGCCAGACAGGGACAGACCAATTCACCCCTCCACTTT.

The chain has TRBV27 and TRBJ1-2, with 9 bases matching TRBD1. This CDR3 has 13 amino acids. Germline assignment: CDR1 MNHEY and CDR2 SMNVEV (reference sequence). V lost 5 bases and J lost 7; bases outside the gene matches: 5. The CDR3, as DNA: TGTGCCAGCAGTAAGACAGGGGGACTTGGCTACACCTTC. It encodes CASSKTGGLGYTF.

The rearrangement joins TRBV20-1 to TRBJ2-3, with 9 nucleotides matching TRBD2. The germline gives CDR1 DFQATT, CDR2 SNEGSKA (reference sequence). The CDR3 is 15 amino acids. J gave up 2 bases and V 3 bases, and 6 bases lay outside the gene matches. CDR3 DNA: TGCAGTGCTAGTGATGCGGGGGGGAACACAGATACGCAGTATTTT. Protein sequence: CSASDAGGNTDTQYF.

This clone has a count of ten or more. J is TRBJ2-5 and V is TRBV7-9; tentative D call: TRBD2 (5 bases). V lost 0 bases, J lost 0 bases, and 5 bases lay in between. The germline gives CDR1 SEHNR, CDR2 FQNEAQ (reference sequence). The CDR3 extends over 14 amino acids. The CDR3 DNA is TGTGCCAGCAGCTTAGCGCGGGACCAAGAGACCCAGTACTTC. This sequence encodes CASSLARDQETQYF.

This clone was observed a handful of times. This sequence joins TRBV24-1 and TRBJ2-3, with TRBD1 identical over 12 bases. The germline gives CDR1 KGHDR, CDR2 SFDVKD. The CDR3 spans 18 residues. The V segment lost 6 bases and the J segment 1 base; nucleotides outside the gene matches: 10. CDR3 sequence: CATSPGTGGELGTDTQYF. The DNA for the CDR3 is TGTGCCACCAGTCCAGGGACAGGGGGCGAATTAGGCACAGATACGCAGTATTTT.

The chain is built from TRBV23-1 and TRBJ2-3, with D possibly TRBD1 on 5 matching bases. TRBV23-1 is known as an ORF, though its function is uncertain. The CDR3 runs to 16 residues. Trimming removed 0 bases at V and 0 bases at J, with 10 bases between. The CDR3 loop is CASSQSTEPSTDTQYF. CDR3 in DNA: TGCGCCAGCAGTCAATCGACAGAGCCGAGCACAGATACGCAGTATTTT.

V gene TRBV14 combines with J gene TRBJ1-1, with 12 bases matching TRBD1. The CDR3 is 18 amino acids. The junction had 12 bases not matched to a gene; V was cut back by 5 bases and J by 2 bases. Per the germline V gene, CDR1 is SGHDN and CDR2 is FVKESK. The CDR3 DNA is TGTGCCAGCAGCGCGGGACAGGGGGCCGGGTGGAAAAACACTGAAGCTTTCTTT. Translating gives CASSAGQGAGWKNTEAFF.

The J gene is TRBJ2-2, the V gene TRBV5-6, with 11 positions matching TRBD1. Germline V lookup: CDR1 SGHDT, CDR2 YYEEEE. The CDR3 totals 16 residues. Losses at the gene ends were 1 base for V and 6 bases for J; bases not matched to a gene: 5. CDR3 coding DNA: TGTGCCAGCAGCTTGTTGGACAGGGGGCTGGCCGGGGAGCTGTTTTTT. This encodes CASSLLDRGLAGELFF.

The chain has TRBV9 and TRBJ2-5; 12 nucleotides align to TRBD2. The CDR3 totals 17 residues. CDR1 is SGDLS and CDR2 is YYNGEE in the germline V gene. Trimming cost V 2 bases and J 3 bases; bases outside gene matches: 8. CDR3 coding DNA: TGTGCCAGCAGCGTGGGATTGAGGACTAGCGGGGAAGAGACCCAGTACTTC. It encodes CASSVGLRTSGEETQYF.

The V gene is TRBV5-6, the J gene TRBJ2-7; D unclear. The germline V and J ends were trimmed by 2 bases and 3 bases, with 12 bases remaining between them. The CDR3 extends over 14 amino acids. Germline lookup yields CDR1 SGHDT and CDR2 YYEEEE. The CDR3 DNA follows: TGTGCCAGCAGCTTTAGACTGTACAACTACGAGCAGTACTTC. Translation gives CASSFRLYNYEQYF.

This CDR3 is CASRGRHRGDEQFF. As DNA, the CDR3 is TGCGCCAGTAGGGGTCGACATCGGGGGGATGAGCAGTTCTTC. J is TRBJ2-1 and V is TRBV4-1; 7 bases match TRBD2. Per the germline V gene, CDR1 is MGHRA and CDR2 is YSYEKL. The CDR3 consists of 14 residues. The V and J ends lost 9 bases and 8 bases, in that order; junction bases with no gene match: 13.

There are a few counts of this clone. The chain recombines TRBV5-4 with TRBJ1-5, with D perhaps matching TRBD1 (6 bases). The CDR3 loop spans 13 amino acids. V lost 4 bases, J lost 4 bases, and 9 bases lay in between. In germline, CDR1 is SGHNT, CDR2 YYREEE (reference sequence). The CDR3 nucleotides read TGTGCCAGCAGCCCTGGACAGAATCAGCCCCAGCATTTT. This gives the protein CASSPGQNQPQHF.

This chain links TRBV18 with TRBJ2-6; D call uncertain. Germline loops: CDR1 KGHSH, CDR2 LQKENI. The CDR3 has 17 amino acids. Between the trimmed V and J ends, which lost 3 bases and 0 bases, there was a span of 12 bases. The CDR3 bases are TGTGCCAGCTCACCGGTGCTAGGTAACTCTGGGGCCAACGTCCTGACTTTC. This gives the protein CASSPVLGNSGANVLTF.

In its sample, this clone was seen a few times. The chain recombines TRBV28 with TRBJ2-3; a weak D match, TRBD2 (5 bases). The germline CDR1 and CDR2 sequences are MDHEN and SYDVKM. V was cut by 5 bases and J by 3 bases, with 15 bases left in between. The CDR3 is 15 residues long. The DNA of the CDR3 is TGTGCCAGCAGTCCCCCGGTACGGGGAACAGATACGCAGTATTTT. Protein: CASSPPVRGTDTQYF.

V and J are TRBV12-2 and TRBJ1-3; the DNA was not used to check the table's D call, TRBD1. TRBV12-2 is classified as a pseudogene. This CDR3 has 20 amino acids. CDR3 protein: CASLPPRRGTGGISGNTIYF. The CDR3 DNA reads as TGTGCAAGTCTTCCTCCAAGGAGGGGGACAGGGGGTATCTCTGGAAACACCATATATTTT.

The CDR3 is CASSSRQGALQETQYF. For the CDR3, the DNA is TGTGCCAGCAGCAGTCGACAGGGAGCACTCCAAGAGACCCAGTACTTC. This chain joins TRBV28 and TRBJ2-5; 7 bases agree with TRBD1. The CDR3 is 16 amino acids. Germline V gives CDR1 MDHEN, CDR2 SYDVKM. V lost 6 bases, J lost 1 base, and 11 bases stayed unmatched. The whole variable domain, filled in from reference TRBV28 and TRBJ2-5, reads DVKVTQSSRYLVKRTGEKVFLECVQDMDHENMFWYRQDPGLGLRLIYFSYDVKMKEKGDIPEGYSVSREKKERFSLILESASTNQTSMYLCASSSRQGALQETQYFGPGTRLLVL.

The gene calls are TRBV11-3 and TRBJ2-7; the D is unclear. The V gene's germline CDR1 is SGHNT and CDR2 YENEEA. The CDR3 spans 12 residues. Trimming shortened V by 1 base and J by 8 bases, and 9 bases separated the two germline ends. In nucleotides, the CDR3 is TGTGCCAGCAGCTTAGGTTCGGGTAAGCAGTACTTC. This encodes CASSLGSGKQYF.

This clone was observed at least ten times. The genes are TRBV28 and TRBJ1-2, with D unclear. Germline loops: CDR1 MDHEN, CDR2 SYDVKM. V shed 6 bases and J shed 0 bases, with 8 bases lying between them. CDR3 length: 13 amino acids. The CDR3 loop is CASRLEANYGYTF. The CDR3 DNA follows: TGTGCCAGCAGGTTGGAGGCTAACTATGGCTACACCTTC.

The chain employs TRBV3-1 (or the pseudogene TRBV3-2) and TRBJ1-1, with D uncertain. Trimming removed 0 bases at V and 1 base at J, with 3 bases between. This CDR3 has 13 residues. Germline assignment: CDR1 LGHDT and CDR2 YNNKEL (reference sequence). In DNA form, the CDR3 reads TGTGCCAGCAGCCAAGATAGGAACACTGAAGCTTTCTTT. Amino acid sequence: CASSQDRNTEAFF.

J is TRBJ2-3 and V is TRBV7-2; D remains unclear. The CDR3 is 13 amino acids. The germline gives CDR1 SGHTA, CDR2 FQGNSA. The V and J ends lost 5 bases and 4 bases respectively, with 10 bases between them. CDR3 in DNA: TGTGCCAGCAGCCGGCGGTCGGCAGATACGCAGTATTTT. Residues: CASSRRSADTQYF.

This chain connects TRBV5-6 to TRBJ1-3; TRBD1 is a possible D gene (6 bases). Germline-derived CDR1 and CDR2 are SGHDT and YYEEEE. The V end lost 4 bases, the J end lost 8 bases, and 10 bases lay between the germline ends. The CDR3 has 12 residues. The DNA for the CDR3 is TGTGCCAGCAGCCTCACAGGGTACACCATATATTTT. Translation: CASSLTGYTIYF.

This clone was recorded only once. This chain's CDR3 is CATSRTPPAGYSYEQYF. CDR3 nucleotide sequence: TGTGCCACCAGCAGGACGCCCCCCGCAGGATACTCCTACGAGCAGTACTTC. The genes are TRBV15 and TRBJ2-7; unclear D gene. The CDR3 is 17 residues long. Looked up from germline, CDR1 is LNHNV and CDR2 is YYDKDF (reference sequence). The V and J ends lost 3 bases and 0 bases respectively, with 18 bases between them.

V is TRBV7-2 and J is TRBJ1-2; 9 bases map to TRBD1. The CDR3 extends over 15 amino acids. Germline loops: CDR1 SGHTA, CDR2 FQGNSA. The junction had 9 bases not matched to a gene; V was cut back by 10 bases and J by 0 bases. The CDR3 region is CAIRRDRGSNYGYTF. The CDR3, as DNA: TGTGCCATCCGGCGAGACAGGGGGTCTAACTATGGCTACACCTTC.

V gene TRBV10-3 combines with J gene TRBJ1-5; tentative D call: TRBD1 (6 bases). The V end lost 6 bases, the J end lost 2 bases, and 14 bases lay between the germline ends. The length of the CDR3 is 15 residues. CDR1 and CDR2 from the germline V gene are ENHRY and SYGVKD. The CDR3 DNA follows: TGTGCCATCAGCTCGGGGGGCCTGGGCAATCAGCCCCAGCATTTT. It translates to CAISSGGLGNQPQHF.